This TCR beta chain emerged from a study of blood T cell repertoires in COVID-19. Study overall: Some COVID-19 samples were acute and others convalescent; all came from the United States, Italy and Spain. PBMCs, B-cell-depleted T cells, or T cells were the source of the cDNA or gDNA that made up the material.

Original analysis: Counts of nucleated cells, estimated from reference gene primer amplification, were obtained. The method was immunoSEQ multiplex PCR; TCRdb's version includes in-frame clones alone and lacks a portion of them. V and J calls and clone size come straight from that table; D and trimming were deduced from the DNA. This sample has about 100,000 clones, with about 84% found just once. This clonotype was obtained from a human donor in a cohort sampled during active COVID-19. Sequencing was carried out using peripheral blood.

The CDR3 sequence is CATLTSGRGNEQFF. The DNA for the CDR3 is TGTGCCACCTTAACTAGCGGGAGGGGCAATGAGCAGTTCTTC. The V gene is TRBV7-2, the J gene TRBJ2-1; 13 bases are shared with TRBD2. The CDR3 runs 14 residues. With 10 bases clipped from V and 6 bases from J, the junction kept 6 bases outside the gene matches. Germline V gene lookup returns CDR1 SGHTA and CDR2 FQGNSA.